This TCR beta chain is from a study of shared clonotypes between healthy human individuals (dated by TCRdb to the early 2020s). For the study in its entirety: The cohort comprised a couple of women and three men aged 18 to 49 years. For each donor, three plates each were used for CD4 naive and CD4 memory, two plates were used for CD8 naive, and one plate was used for CD8 memory. Per donor, leukapheresis produced somewhere between about 0.8 and 9.5 billion PBMCs. To estimate repertoire size and how much clonotype sharing occurs between individuals, the study deeply sequenced the blood TCR repertoires of five healthy adults. Different laboratories and diverse techniques were used to prepare libraries and sequence TCR repertoires, to increase sequencing depth and limit assay-specific biases. Overall study outcomes, separate from this receptor: Compared with non-shared clonotypes, clonotypes shared by all four sorted-subset donors had higher generation probabilities. Rarefaction of sorted-subset datasets indicated incomplete sequencing despite the large sequencing depth. Based on pairwise subsampling, the degree of clonotype sharing among donors was expected to be affected by sequencing depth. Sharing across a handful of donors was observed for roughly 5.4% of naive CD4, over 3% of naive CD8, about 2.3% of memory CD4, and roughly 0.43% of memory CD8 clonotypes. Naive subsets generally had larger estimated clonotype richness than memory subsets. Only blood was sampled, and tissue TCR repertoires likely differ from those in blood. Because the study included a small number of donors, the genetic and exposure-history diversity represented was limited.

The donors were healthy, HIV-negative adults with no recently reported acute infections or vaccinations. Every donor was a Caucasian adult residing in Nashville, Tennessee, USA. CD4+ T cells were enriched through magnetic negative selection, after which naive cells were positively selected on CD45RA and the remaining negative fraction served as the memory subset. Blood was obtained by leukapheresis, after which PBMCs were separated by Ficoll-Histopaque density gradient centrifugation and cryopreserved in liquid nitrogen vapor phase. Purity and quantity of every magnetically sorted T cell population were checked by analytical flow cytometry. Genomic DNA was isolated from every sorted fraction and measured by UV absorbance on a Nanodrop 2000c. A remark on this clone: Its antigen is currently not known. No base qualities exist here, and no much larger clone lies one base off it.

TCR CDR3 regions were amplified from genomic DNA by multiplex PCR using the deep immunoSEQ assay. Genomic DNA extracted from each cell subset was distributed evenly over all wells of several immunoSEQ 96-well plates, and each plate served as one replicate. Each replicate PCR for sorted subsets received approximately 220 ng genomic DNA, equal to about 30,000 T cell genomes. Purified libraries were measured with a Qubit 3.0 fluorometer, size-checked on a Bioanalyzer 2100, and measured again with the KAPA Library Quantification kit. Every immunoSEQ 96-well plate was sequenced on a separate single-read 150-cycle Illumina NextSeq 550 flow cell. The source study handled its data this way. Because the immunoSEQ output held only junctional sequences and lacked quality scores, the filtering could not match the filtering applied to full-length reads. To assign V/J genes and CDR3, sequences were annotated against IMGT germline references using PyIR, a Python wrapper for IgBLAST v1.9. Reads were filtered out if the reads had weak V/J assignments (E-value above 1e-6), no CDR3, stop codons, out-of-frame junctions, or ambiguous translated residues. V3J clonotypes were defined by identical inferred V gene, J gene, and CDR3 amino acid sequence. Percentage overlap between repertoires was calculated by dividing the number of shared unique clonotypes by the size of the smaller repertoire. Repertoire richness was assessed with RTK rarefaction, the Chao1 estimator, and Recon v2.1 estimates of unobserved clonotypes. For all TCRbeta clonotypes obtained by the gDNA method from a few donors, generation probabilities were computed with OLGA. Sourced from immuneACCESS, this table was stored by TCRdb with only in-frame sequences that have V and J called. A share of the clones is absent; for the studies checked, an unresolved V gene accounts for under half, and the remainder has no known explanation. V and J calls and clone size come straight from that table; D and trimming were deduced from the DNA. In this sample the table shows some 660,000 clones, around three quarters of which occur a single time. The leading ten clones occupy 1.5% to 2% of the sample.

Looking up the germline V gene yields CDR1 SQVTM and CDR2 ANQGSEA. The CDR3 sequence holds 13 residues, the cysteine and phenylalanine included. CDR3 DNA only is kept here, 39 bases in frame from base 1. V ends up 5 bases short and J 0 bases short, with an unmatched junction base count of 1. This receptor was taken from a woman under 40 in good health. The chain joins TRBV29-1 to TRBJ1-5, with 7 bases in between that match TRBD1. Sequenced: memory CD4+ T cells sorted from blood. Sample cell subset or site, as interpreted from the label and publication: CD45RA-negative fraction. The base sequence is TGCAGCGTTAGGGACAGTAGCAATCAGCCCCAGCATTTT. Protein translation: CSVRDSSNQPQHF.